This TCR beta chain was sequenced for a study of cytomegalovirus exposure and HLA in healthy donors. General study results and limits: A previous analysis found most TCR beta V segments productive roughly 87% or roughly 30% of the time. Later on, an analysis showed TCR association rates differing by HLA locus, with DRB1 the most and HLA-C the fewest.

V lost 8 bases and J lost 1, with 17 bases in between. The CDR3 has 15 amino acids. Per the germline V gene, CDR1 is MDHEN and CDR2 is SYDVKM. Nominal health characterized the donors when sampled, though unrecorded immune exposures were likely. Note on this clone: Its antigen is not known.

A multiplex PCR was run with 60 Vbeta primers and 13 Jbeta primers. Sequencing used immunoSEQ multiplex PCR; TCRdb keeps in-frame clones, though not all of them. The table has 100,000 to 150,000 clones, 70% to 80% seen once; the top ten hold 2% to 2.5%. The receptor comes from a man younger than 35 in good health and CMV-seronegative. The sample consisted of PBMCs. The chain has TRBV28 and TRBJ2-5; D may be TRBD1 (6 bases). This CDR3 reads CASSKGGAVQETQYF. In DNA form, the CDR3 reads TGTGCCAGCTCAAAAGGGGGAGCGGTCCAAGAGACCCAGTACTTC.